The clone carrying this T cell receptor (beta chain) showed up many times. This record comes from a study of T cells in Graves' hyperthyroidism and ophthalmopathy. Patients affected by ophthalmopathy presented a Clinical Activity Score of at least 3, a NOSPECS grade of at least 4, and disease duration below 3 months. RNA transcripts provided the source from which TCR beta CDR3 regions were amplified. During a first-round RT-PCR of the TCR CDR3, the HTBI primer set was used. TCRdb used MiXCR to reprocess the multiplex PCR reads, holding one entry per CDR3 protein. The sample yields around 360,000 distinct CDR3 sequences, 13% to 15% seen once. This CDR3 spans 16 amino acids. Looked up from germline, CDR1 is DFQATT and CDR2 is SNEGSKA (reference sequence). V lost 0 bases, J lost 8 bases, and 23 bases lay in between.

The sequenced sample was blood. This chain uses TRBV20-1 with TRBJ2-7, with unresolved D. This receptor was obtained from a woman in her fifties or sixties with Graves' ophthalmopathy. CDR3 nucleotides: TGCAGTGCTAGAGATAATCCTGAGTCTACGTTTTCCAAGCAGTACTTC. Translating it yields CSARDNPESTFSKQYF.